The 16 T cell receptor beta chains below were found in one sample sequenced in a study of ipilimumab plus nivolumab after autologous stem cell transplantation. Only in-frame clones appear in the TCRdb table, and some are missing; sequencing was by immunoSEQ multiplex PCR. Among under 30,000 clones listed, about 86% were seen once. The sequencing used PBMCs, collected in a trial of ipilimumab plus nivolumab as post-transplant consolidation. These receptors were obtained from a male donor with diffuse large B-cell lymphoma.

V and J are TRBV19 and TRBJ1-6, with a tentative D call TRBD1 (5 bases). CDR1 and CDR2 from the germline V gene are LNHDA and SQIVND (reference sequence). V lost 9 bases, J lost 1 base, and 16 bases lay in between. This CDR3 comprises 16 residues. CDR3 region: CASQDMGGSYNSPLHF. DNA of the CDR3: TGTGCCAGCCAGGACATGGGAGGGTCCTATAATTCACCCCTCCACTTT.

This clone has only a few counts. The rearrangement uses TRBV30 and TRBJ1-3, with D tentatively TRBD1 (5 bases). Per germline, CDR1 GTSNPN and CDR2 SVGIG (reference sequence). Trimming cost V 2 bases and J 4 bases, with 12 bases left between them. The CDR3 extends over 14 amino acids. Here the CDR3 DNA reads TGTGCCTGGAGTTCCGGGGGTTTCGGAAACACCATATATTTT. The encoded protein is CAWSSGGFGNTIYF.

The chain recombines TRBV9 with TRBJ1-6; D perhaps matches TRBD1 (6 bases). Trimming took off 2 bases at V and 7 bases at J, with 10 bases between the two ends. The CDR3 loop spans 14 amino acids. Germline V gives CDR1 SGDLS, CDR2 YYNGEE. The CDR3 DNA follows: TGTGCCAGCAGCGTGACAGGCGAGAATTCACCCCTCCACTTT. Translating gives CASSVTGENSPLHF.

V is TRBV7-3 and J is TRBJ2-2; 9 nucleotides match TRBD2. V dropped 5 bases and J dropped 7; count of bases not matched to a gene: 11. CDR1 and CDR2 from the germline V gene are SGHTA and FQGTGA. The CDR3 consists of 16 residues. In DNA form, the CDR3 reads TGTGCCAGCAGCCTAGCGGGGATTAGAGTGAGCGGGGAGCTGTTTTTT. The encoded protein is CASSLAGIRVSGELFF.

The chain has TRBV7-4 and TRBJ1-3; 8 nucleotides agree with TRBD1. This CDR3 is 17 amino acids long. In germline, CDR1 is SGHVT, CDR2 SQSDAQ. With V trimmed by 4 bases and J by 0 bases, 8 bases remained unmatched. CDR3 region: CASSSRSRGLSGNTIYF. CDR3 DNA: TGTGCCAGCAGCTCTAGGTCCAGGGGGCTCTCTGGAAACACCATATATTTT.

V usage is TRBV4-1 and J usage is TRBJ2-3; D possibly corresponds to TRBD2 (7 bases). Trimming cost V 6 bases and J 2 bases, with 15 bases left between them. The CDR3 has 15 residues. The germline V gene has CDR1 MGHRA and CDR2 YSYEKL. The CDR3 reads CASSIGGGLTDTQYF. CDR3 bases: TGCGCCAGCAGTATAGGGGGGGGACTCACAGATACGCAGTATTTT.

The V call is TRBV5-1, the J call TRBJ2-7; 11 bases line up with TRBD2. V gave up 3 bases and J gave up 7 bases; unmatched junction bases: 6. This CDR3 region has 14 residues. Germline-derived CDR1 and CDR2 are SGHRS and YFSETQ. As DNA, the CDR3 is TGCGCCAGCAGCTCCCTAGCGGGGGGTAAAGAGCAGTACTTC. Translating gives CASSSLAGGKEQYF.

The chain couples TRBV7-6 to TRBJ2-1; 8 nucleotides align to TRBD1. Germline V CDR1 and CDR2: SGHVS, FNYEAQ. The V segment lost 4 bases and the J segment 4 bases; nucleotides outside the gene matches: 3. The length of the CDR3 is 14 residues. CDR3 nucleotide sequence: TGTGCCAGCAGCTCAGGACAGGGTTACAATGAGCAGTTCTTC. This translates into CASSSGQGYNEQFF.

The chain employs TRBV4-2 and TRBJ1-1; D is uncertain. Trimming stripped 4 bases from V and 7 bases from J, with 10 bases between. Looked up from germline, CDR1 is LGHNA and CDR2 is YNFKEQ. The CDR3 sequence is 12 residues long. DNA of the CDR3: TGTGCCAGCAGCCTCCCACAAGGTGAAGCTTTCTTT. Protein product: CASSLPQGEAFF.

This chain uses TRBV21-1 with TRBJ2-3; the table's D call of TRBD1 was not tested on the DNA. TRBV21-1 is an annotated pseudogene. The CDR3 covers 16 residues. This CDR3 reads CASSYGQGRRTDTQYF. The DNA of the CDR3 is TGTGCCAGCAGTTACGGACAGGGAAGAAGGACAGATACGCAGTATTTT.

The gene calls are TRBV15 and TRBJ2-2; tentatively, D is TRBD1 or TRBD2 (5 bases each). The CDR3 is 17 residues long. V lost 5 bases, J lost 2 bases, and 18 bases lay in between. CDR1 is LNHNV, CDR2 YYDKDF, per germline (reference sequence). The CDR3 protein is CATSRSWDGLNTGELFF. DNA of the CDR3: TGTGCCACCAGCCGATCCTGGGACGGACTTAACACCGGGGAGCTGTTTTTT.

V gene TRBV4-3 combines with J gene TRBJ2-5, with D possibly matching TRBD2 (7 bases). Trimming pared 0 bases from V and 5 bases from J, leaving 13 bases between. This CDR3 comprises 15 residues. Germline assignment: CDR1 LGHNA and CDR2 YSLEER. The CDR3 DNA is TGCGCCAGCAGCCAAGAGAGGGGGGGGCGGGAGACCCAGTACTTC. Amino acids: CASSQERGGRETQYF.

A note on this clone: Other DNA sequences of this sample code for an identical CDR3. The chain links TRBV6-5 to TRBJ1-5; D is unclear. CDR1 MNHEY and CDR2 SVGAGI come from the germline V gene. This CDR3 spans 14 amino acids. The V end was cut by 2 bases, the J end by 4 bases, with 9 bases between. The chain's CDR3 is CASSYRAGNQPQHF. CDR3 DNA: TGTGCCAGCAGTTACAGGGCCGGGAATCAGCCCCAGCATTTT.

There are a few counts of this clone. The chain combines TRBV2 with TRBJ1-6; D gene unclear. The CDR3 totals 13 residues. With 7 bases removed from V and 5 bases from J, the gap between germline ends came to 9 bases. Germline values: CDR1 SNHLY, CDR2 FYNNEI. CDR3: CASNFGDNSPLHF. In nucleotides, the CDR3 is TGTGCCAGCAATTTCGGCGATAATTCACCCCTCCACTTT. Drawing the rest from reference TRBV2 and TRBJ1-6, the complete variable domain is EPEVTQTPSHQVTQMGQEVILRCVPISNHLYFYWYRQILGQKVEFLVSFYNNEISEKSEIFDDQFSVERPDGSNFTLKIRSTKLEDSAMYFCASNFGDNSPLHFGNGTRLTVT.

A remark on this clone: The sample carries other DNA sequences with the same CDR3. This chain joins TRBV29-1 and TRBJ1-1, with TRBD1 identical over 8 bases. The CDR3 sequence is 12 residues long. Trimming removed 5 bases from V and 5 bases from J; junction bases left unmatched: 4. In germline, CDR1 is SQVTM, CDR2 ANQGSEA. The CDR3 DNA is TGCAGCGTTAACAGGGGGGGGACTGAAGCTTTCTTT. This sequence encodes CSVNRGGTEAFF.

The chain recombines TRBV19 with TRBJ1-3; D is possibly TRBD1 (6 bases). The CDR3 covers 15 residues. The germline gives CDR1 LNHDA, CDR2 SQIVND (reference sequence). The V end lost 4 bases, the J end lost 1 base, and 11 bases lay between the germline ends. The CDR3 protein is CASSTRTASGNTIYF. DNA of the CDR3: TGTGCCAGTAGTACTCGGACAGCGTCTGGAAACACCATATATTTT.